The present entry profiles one T cell receptor (beta chain) with its context. Its antigen is still unknown. The data were obtained in a study of response to subunit inactivated influenza vaccine. CDR3 length equals 13 residues. Trimming removed 7 bases from V and 3 bases from J, with 12 bases in between. CDR1 and CDR2 from the germline V gene are KGHSH and LQKENI. Study observations and caveats: Authors suggested that a seasonal influenza vaccination recruits few new T cells each time.

TCRdb re-analysed the RT-PCR reads in MiXCR, keeping a single row per CDR3 protein. This table has 500,000 to 550,000 distinct CDR3 sequences, 6.5% to 8% appearing once. This sequence originates from a man in his fifties or sixties who received an inactivated influenza vaccine. The V and J genes are TRBV18 and TRBJ2-5; the D call may be TRBD1 or TRBD2 (5 bases each). The sample was PBMCs from blood, taken less than 30 months after vaccination. CDR3 region: CASFRGRKETQYF. The CDR3 nucleotides read TGTGCCAGCTTCCGGGGCCGAAAAGAGACCCAGTACTTC.